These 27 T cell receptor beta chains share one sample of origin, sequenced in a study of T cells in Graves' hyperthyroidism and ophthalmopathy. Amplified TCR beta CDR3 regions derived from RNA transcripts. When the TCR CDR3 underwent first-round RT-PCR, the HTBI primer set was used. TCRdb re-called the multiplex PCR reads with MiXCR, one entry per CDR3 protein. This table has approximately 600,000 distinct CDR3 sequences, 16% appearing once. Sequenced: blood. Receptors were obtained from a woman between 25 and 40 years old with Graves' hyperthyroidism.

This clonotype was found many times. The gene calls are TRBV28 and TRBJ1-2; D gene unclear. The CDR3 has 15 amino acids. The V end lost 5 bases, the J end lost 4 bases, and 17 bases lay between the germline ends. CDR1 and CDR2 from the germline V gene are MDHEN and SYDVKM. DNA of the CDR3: TGTGCCAGCAGTACCCAAATTCAGTCGGGCTATGGCTACACCTTC. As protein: CASSTQIQSGYGYTF.

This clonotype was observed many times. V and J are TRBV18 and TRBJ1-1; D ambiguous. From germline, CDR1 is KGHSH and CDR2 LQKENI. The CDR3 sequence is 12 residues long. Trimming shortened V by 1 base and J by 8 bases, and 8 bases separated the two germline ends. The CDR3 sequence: CASSPRLDEAFF. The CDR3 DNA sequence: TGTGCCAGCTCACCACGGCTGGACGAAGCTTTCTTT. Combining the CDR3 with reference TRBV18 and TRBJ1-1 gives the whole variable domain NAGVMQNPRHLVRRRGQEARLRCSPMKGHSHVYWYRQLPEEGLKFMVYLQKENIIDESGMPKERFSAEFPKEGPSILRIQQVVRGDSAAYFCASSPRLDEAFFGQGTRLTVV.

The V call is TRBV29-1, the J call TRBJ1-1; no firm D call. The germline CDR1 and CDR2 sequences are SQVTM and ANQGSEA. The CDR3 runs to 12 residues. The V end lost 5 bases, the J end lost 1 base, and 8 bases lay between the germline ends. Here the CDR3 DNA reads TGCAGCGTTTGGACGGAGAACACTGAAGCTTTCTTT. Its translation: CSVWTENTEAFF.

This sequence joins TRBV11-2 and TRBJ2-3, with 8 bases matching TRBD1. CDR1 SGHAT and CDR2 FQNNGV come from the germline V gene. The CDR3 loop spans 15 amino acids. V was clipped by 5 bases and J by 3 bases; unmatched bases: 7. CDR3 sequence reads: CASSTRTGKTDTQYF. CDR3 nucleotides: TGTGCCAGCAGCACACGGACAGGGAAGACAGATACGCAGTATTTT.

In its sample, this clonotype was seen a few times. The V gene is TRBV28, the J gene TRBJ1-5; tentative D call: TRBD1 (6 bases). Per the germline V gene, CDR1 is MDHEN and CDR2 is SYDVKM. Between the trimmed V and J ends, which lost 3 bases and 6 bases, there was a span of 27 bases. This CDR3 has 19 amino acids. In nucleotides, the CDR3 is TGTGCCAGCAGTTTGTCGTTTGGGTCGCTGGGGGCGCGGATTCAGCCCCAGCATTTT. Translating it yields CASSLSFGSLGARIQPQHF.

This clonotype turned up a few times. The CDR3 is CASSHSLRVAQPQHF. DNA for the CDR3: TGTGCCAGCAGCCACTCGCTCCGGGTAGCTCAGCCCCAGCATTTT. The J gene is TRBJ1-5, the V gene TRBV4-2; D not certain. CDR3 length: 15 residues. Trimming cost V 3 bases and J 6 bases, with 15 bases left between them. Per germline, CDR1 LGHNA and CDR2 YNFKEQ.

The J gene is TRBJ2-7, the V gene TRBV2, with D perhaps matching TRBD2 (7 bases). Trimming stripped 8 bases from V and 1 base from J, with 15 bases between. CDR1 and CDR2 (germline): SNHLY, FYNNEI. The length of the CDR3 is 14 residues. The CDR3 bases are TGTGCCAGCCGGGTGGGAGGGGGGTCCTACGAGCAGTACTTC. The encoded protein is CASRVGGGSYEQYF.

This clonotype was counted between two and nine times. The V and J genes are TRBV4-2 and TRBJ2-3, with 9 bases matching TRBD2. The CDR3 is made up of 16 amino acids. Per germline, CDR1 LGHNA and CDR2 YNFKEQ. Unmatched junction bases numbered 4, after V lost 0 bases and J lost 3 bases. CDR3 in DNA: TGTGCCAGCAGCCAAGAAGCGGGAGGAGGGACAGATACGCAGTATTTT. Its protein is CASSQEAGGGTDTQYF.

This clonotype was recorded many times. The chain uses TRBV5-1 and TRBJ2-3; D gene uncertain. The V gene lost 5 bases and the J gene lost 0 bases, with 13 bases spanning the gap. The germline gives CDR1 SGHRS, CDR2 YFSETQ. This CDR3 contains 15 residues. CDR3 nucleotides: TGCGCCAGCAGTCTTTTACAGCCTAGCACAGATACGCAGTATTTT. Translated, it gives CASSLLQPSTDTQYF.

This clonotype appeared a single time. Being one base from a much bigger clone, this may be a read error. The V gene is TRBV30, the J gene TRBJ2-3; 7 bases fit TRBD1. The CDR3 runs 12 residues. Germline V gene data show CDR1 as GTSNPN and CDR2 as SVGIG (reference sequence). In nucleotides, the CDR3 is TGTACCTGGAGTACAGGGGCAGATACGCAGTATTTT. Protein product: CTWSTGADTQYF.

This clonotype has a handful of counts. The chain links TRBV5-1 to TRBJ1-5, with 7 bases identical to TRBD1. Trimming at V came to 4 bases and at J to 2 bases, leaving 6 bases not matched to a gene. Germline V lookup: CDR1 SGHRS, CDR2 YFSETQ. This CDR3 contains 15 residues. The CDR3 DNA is TGCGCCAGCAGCCCAGCAACAGGGGGCAATCAGCCCCAGCATTTT. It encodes CASSPATGGNQPQHF.

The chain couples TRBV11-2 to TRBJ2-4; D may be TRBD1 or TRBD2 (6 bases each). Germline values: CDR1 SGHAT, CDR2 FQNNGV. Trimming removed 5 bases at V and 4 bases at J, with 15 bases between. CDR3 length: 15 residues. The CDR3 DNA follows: TGTGCCAGCAGCCTATGGGGCGGGACAAAAAACATTCAGTACTTC. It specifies CASSLWGGTKNIQYF.

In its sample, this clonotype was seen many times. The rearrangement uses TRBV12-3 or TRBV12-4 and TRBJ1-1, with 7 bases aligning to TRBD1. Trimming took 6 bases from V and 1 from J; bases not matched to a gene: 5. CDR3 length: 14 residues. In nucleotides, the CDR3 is TGTGCCAGCAGAATCGACAGGGAGAACACTGAAGCTTTCTTT. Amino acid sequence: CASRIDRENTEAFF.

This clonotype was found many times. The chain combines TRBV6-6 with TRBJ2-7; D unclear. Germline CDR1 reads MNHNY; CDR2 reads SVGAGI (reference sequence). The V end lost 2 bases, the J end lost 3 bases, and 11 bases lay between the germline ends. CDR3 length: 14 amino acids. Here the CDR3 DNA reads TGTGCCAGCAGTTACGGGTACGAAGGCTACGAGCAGTACTTC. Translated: CASSYGYEGYEQYF.

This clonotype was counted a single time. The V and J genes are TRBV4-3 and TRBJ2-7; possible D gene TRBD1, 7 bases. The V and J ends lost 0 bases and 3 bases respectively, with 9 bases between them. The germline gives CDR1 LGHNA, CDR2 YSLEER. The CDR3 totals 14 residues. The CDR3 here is CASSQDQGGYEQYF. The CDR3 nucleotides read TGCGCCAGCAGCCAAGATCAGGGGGGCTACGAGCAGTACTTC.

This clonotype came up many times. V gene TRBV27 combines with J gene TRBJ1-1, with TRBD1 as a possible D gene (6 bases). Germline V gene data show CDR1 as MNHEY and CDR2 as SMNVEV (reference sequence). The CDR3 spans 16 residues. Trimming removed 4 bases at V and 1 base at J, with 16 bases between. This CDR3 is CASSSRWGGQNTEAFF. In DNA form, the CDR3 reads TGTGCCAGCAGTTCTCGATGGGGGGGGCAGAACACTGAAGCTTTCTTT.

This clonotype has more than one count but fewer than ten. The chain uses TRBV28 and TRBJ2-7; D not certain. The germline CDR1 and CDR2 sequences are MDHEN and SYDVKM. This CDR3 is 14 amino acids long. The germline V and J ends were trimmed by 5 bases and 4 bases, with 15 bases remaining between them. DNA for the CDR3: TGTGCCAGCAGTCCTTCCGTCTTGCCATACGAGCAGTACTTC. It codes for CASSPSVLPYEQYF.

The CDR3 DNA is TGTGCCAGCACAGTAGCGGGAGAGTTTAATGAGCAGTTCTTC. Its protein is CASTVAGEFNEQFF. The rearrangement joins TRBV27 to TRBJ2-1; 9 bases are a match to TRBD2. Trimming took 7 bases from V and 7 from J; bases not matched to a gene: 8. Germline V gene sequence: CDR1 MNHEY, CDR2 SMNVEV (reference sequence). The CDR3 covers 14 residues.

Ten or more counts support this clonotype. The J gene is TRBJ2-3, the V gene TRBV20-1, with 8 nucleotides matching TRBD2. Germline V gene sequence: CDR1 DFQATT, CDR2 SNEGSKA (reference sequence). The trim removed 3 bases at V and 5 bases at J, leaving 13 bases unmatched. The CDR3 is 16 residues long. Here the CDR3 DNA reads TGCAGTGCTAGCGGGAGGGCCCTTGTAAGTTTAGATACGCAGTATTTT. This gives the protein CSASGRALVSLDTQYF.

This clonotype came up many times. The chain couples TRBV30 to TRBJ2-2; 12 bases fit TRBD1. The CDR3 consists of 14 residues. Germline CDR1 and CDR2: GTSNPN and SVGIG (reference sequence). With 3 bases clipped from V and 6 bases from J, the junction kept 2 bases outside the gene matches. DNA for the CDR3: TGTGCCTGGAGGGGACAGGGGGCGGCCGGGGAGCTGTTTTTT. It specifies CAWRGQGAAGELFF.

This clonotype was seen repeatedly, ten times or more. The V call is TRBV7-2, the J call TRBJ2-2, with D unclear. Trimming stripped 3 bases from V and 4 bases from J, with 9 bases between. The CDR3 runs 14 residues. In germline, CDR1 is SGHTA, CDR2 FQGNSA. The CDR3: CASSFQLTTGELFF. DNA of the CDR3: TGTGCCAGCAGCTTCCAGCTGACCACCGGGGAGCTGTTTTTT.

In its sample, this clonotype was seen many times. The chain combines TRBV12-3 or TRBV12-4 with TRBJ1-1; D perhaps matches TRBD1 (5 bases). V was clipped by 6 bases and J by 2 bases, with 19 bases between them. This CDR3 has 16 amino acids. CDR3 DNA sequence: TGTGCCAGCAGGCGGCTTCGACAGTCACTTAACACTGAAGCTTTCTTT. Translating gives CASRRLRQSLNTEAFF.

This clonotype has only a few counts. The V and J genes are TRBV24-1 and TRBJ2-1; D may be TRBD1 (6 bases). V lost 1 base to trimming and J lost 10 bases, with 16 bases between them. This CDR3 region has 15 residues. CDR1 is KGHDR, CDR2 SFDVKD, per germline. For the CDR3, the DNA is TGTGCCACCAGTGATTTCTCGGACAGCTGGGTGGAGCAGTTCTTC. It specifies CATSDFSDSWVEQFF.

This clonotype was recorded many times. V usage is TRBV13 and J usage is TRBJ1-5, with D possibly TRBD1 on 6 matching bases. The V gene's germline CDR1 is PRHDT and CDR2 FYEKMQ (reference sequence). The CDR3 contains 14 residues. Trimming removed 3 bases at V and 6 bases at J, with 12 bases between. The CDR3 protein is CASSFGQGRQPQHF. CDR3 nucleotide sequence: TGTGCCAGCAGCTTCGGCCAGGGGCGTCAGCCCCAGCATTTT. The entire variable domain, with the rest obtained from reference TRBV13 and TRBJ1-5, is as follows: AAGVIQSPRHLIKEKRETATLKCYPIPRHDTVYWYQQGPGQDPQFLISFYEKMQSDKGSIPDRFSAQQFSDYHSELNMSSLELGDSALYFCASSFGQGRQPQHFGDGTRLSIL.

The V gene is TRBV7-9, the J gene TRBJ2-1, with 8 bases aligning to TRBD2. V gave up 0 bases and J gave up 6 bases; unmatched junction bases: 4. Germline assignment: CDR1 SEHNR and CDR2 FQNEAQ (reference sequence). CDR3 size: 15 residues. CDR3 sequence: CASSLAVGTSNEQFF. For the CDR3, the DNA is TGTGCCAGCAGCTTAGCCGTCGGGACTAGCAATGAGCAGTTCTTC.

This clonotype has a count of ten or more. The CDR3 here is CASHGRLLGTQYF. In DNA form, the CDR3 reads TGTGCCAGCCACGGGAGGCTCCTAGGGACCCAGTACTTC. This chain links TRBV28 with TRBJ2-5; 7 nucleotides line up with TRBD2. V was clipped by 8 bases and J by 7 bases; unmatched bases: 10. The germline gives CDR1 MDHEN, CDR2 SYDVKM. The CDR3 covers 13 residues.

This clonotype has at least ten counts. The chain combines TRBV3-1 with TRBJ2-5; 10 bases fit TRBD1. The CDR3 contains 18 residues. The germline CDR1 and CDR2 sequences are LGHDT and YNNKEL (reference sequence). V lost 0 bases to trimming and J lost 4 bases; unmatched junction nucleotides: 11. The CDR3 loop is CASSQDQRLRDRGETQYF. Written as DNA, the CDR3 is TGTGCCAGCAGCCAAGATCAGCGACTCCGGGACAGGGGAGAGACCCAGTACTTC.